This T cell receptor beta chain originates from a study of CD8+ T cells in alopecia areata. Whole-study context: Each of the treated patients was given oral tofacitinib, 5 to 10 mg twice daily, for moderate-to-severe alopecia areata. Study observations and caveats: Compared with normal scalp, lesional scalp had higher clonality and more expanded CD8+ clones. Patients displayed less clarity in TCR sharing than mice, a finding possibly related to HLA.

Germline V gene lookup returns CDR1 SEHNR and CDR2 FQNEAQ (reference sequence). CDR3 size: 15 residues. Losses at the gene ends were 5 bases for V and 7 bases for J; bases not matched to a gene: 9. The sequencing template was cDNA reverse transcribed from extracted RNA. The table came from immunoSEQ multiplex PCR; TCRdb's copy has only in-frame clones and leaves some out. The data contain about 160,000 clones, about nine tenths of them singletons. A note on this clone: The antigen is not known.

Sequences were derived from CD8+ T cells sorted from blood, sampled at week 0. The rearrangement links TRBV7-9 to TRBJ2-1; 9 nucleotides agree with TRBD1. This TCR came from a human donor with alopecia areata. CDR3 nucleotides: TGTGCCAGCAGCGAGGGACAGGGAAGAAAAAATGAGCAGTTCTTC. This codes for CASSEGQGRKNEQFF.